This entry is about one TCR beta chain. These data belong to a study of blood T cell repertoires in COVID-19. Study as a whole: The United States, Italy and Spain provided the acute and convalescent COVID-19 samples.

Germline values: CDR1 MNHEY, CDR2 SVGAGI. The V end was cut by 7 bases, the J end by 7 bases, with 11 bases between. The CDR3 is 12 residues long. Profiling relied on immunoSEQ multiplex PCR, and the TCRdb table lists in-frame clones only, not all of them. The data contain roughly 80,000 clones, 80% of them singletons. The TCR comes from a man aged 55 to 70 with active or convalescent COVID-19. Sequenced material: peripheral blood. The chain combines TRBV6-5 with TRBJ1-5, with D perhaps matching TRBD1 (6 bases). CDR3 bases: TGTGCCAGCAATACAGGGACCCAGCCCCAGCATTTT. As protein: CASNTGTQPQHF.